This TCR beta chain was found in a study of cytomegalovirus exposure and HLA in healthy donors. Primers: 60 Vbeta forward and 13 Jbeta reverse. This table comes from immunoSEQ multiplex PCR, and its TCRdb copy is limited to in-frame clones, with some not included. The sample shows 150,000 or so clones, roughly 85% of them seen only once. The V gene's germline CDR1 is SGHNT and CDR2 YYREEE (reference sequence). V lost 1 base to trimming and J lost 6 bases; unmatched junction nucleotides: 8. The CDR3 covers 15 residues. This TCR was sampled from a man between 18 and 35 years old in good health and CMV-seropositive. The sample was PBMCs. J is TRBJ1-1 and V is TRBV5-4, with 8 bases that match TRBD1. This CDR3 reads CASSLFGRGLSEAFF. The CDR3 DNA sequence: TGTGCCAGCAGCTTGTTCGGCAGGGGGCTCTCTGAAGCTTTCTTT.